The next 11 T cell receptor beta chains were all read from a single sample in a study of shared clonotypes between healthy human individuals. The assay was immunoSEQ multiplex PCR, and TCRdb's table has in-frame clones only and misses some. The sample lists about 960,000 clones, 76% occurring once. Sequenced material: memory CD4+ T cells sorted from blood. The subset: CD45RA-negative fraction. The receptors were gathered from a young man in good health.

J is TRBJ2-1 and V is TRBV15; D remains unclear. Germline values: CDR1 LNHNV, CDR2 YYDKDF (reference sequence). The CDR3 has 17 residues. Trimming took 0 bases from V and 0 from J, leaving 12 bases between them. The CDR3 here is CATSRDRALSSYNEQFF. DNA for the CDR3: TGTGCCACCAGCAGAGATAGGGCCTTGAGCTCCTACAATGAGCAGTTCTTC.

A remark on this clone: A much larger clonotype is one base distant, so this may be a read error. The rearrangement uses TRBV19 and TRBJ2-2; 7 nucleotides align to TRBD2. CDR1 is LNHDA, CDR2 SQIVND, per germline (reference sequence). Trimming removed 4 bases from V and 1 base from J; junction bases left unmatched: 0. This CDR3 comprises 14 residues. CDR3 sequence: CASSSGGNTGELFF. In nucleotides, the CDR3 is TGTGCCAGTAGTAGCGGGGGGAACACCGGGGAGCTGTTTTTT.

For the CDR3, the DNA is TGTGCCAGCAGTCCCCGGACTTCTAATGAAAAACTGTTTTTT. Protein: CASSPRTSNEKLFF. This chain connects TRBV28 to TRBJ1-4; no clear D. Trimming shortened V by 5 bases and J by 3 bases, and 10 bases separated the two germline ends. Germline V gives CDR1 MDHEN, CDR2 SYDVKM. The CDR3 is made up of 14 amino acids.

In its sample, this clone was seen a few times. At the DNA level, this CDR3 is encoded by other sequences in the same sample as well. In DNA form, the CDR3 reads TGTGCCAGCTCACCACCGGGACAGGGGTCCTACGAGCAGTACTTC. Translating gives CASSPPGQGSYEQYF. The V call is TRBV18, the J call TRBJ2-7, with 10 bases matching TRBD1. The junction had 0 bases not matched to a gene; V was cut back by 0 bases and J by 1 base. Germline V gene data show CDR1 as KGHSH and CDR2 as LQKENI. The CDR3 is 15 residues long.

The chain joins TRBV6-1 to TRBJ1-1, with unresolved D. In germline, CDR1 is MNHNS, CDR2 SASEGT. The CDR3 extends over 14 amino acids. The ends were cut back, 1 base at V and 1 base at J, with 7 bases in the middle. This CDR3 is CASSEGRANTEAFF. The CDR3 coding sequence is TGTGCCAGCAGTGAAGGGAGGGCGAACACTGAAGCTTTCTTT.

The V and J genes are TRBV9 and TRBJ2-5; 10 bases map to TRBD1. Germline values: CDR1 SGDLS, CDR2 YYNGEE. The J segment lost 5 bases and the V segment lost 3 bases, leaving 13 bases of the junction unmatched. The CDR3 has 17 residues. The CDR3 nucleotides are TGTGCCAGCAGCGCCATGGCCGGGACAGGGGAAGAGGAGACCCAGTACTTC. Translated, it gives CASSAMAGTGEEETQYF.

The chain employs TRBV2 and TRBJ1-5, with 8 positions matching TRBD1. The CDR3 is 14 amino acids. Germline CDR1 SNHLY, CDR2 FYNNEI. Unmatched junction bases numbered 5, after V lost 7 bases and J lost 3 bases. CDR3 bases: TGTGCCAGCAAATGGACAGGGAACAATCAGCCCCAGCATTTT. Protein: CASKWTGNNQPQHF.

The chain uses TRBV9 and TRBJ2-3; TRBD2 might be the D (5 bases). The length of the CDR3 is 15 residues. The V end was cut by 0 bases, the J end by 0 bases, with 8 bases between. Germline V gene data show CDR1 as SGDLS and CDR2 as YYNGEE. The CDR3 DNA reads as TGTGCCAGCAGCGTAGACGGGATGAGCACAGATACGCAGTATTTT. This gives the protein CASSVDGMSTDTQYF.

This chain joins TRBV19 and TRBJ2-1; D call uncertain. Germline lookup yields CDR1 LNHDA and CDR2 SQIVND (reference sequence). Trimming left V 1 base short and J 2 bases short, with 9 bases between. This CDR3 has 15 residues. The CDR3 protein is CASSIAAGPYNEQFF. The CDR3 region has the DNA TGTGCCAGTAGTATAGCGGCAGGTCCCTACAATGAGCAGTTCTTC.

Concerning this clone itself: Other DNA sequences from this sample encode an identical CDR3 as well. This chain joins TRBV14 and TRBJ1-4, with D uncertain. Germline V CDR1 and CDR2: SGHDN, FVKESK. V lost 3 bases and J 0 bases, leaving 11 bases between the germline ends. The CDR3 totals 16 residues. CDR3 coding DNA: TGTGCCAGCAGCCAGCGAACAGTCACAACTAATGAAAAACTGTTTTTT. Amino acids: CASSQRTVTTNEKLFF.

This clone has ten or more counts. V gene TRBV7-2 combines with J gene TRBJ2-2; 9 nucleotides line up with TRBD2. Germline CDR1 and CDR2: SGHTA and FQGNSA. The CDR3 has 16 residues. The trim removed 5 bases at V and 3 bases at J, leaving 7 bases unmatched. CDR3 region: CASSQASGAHTGELFF. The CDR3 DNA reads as TGTGCCAGCAGCCAAGCTAGCGGGGCCCACACCGGGGAGCTGTTTTTT.